This T cell receptor beta chain was sequenced for a study of T cells in Graves' hyperthyroidism and ophthalmopathy. Study outcomes and limitations: Researchers found most expanded thyroid clonotypes above 0.001 in blood as well.

Germline loops: CDR1 MDHEN, CDR2 SYDVKM. Trimming left V 9 bases short and J 5 bases short, with 20 bases between. There are 14 residues in the CDR3. Notes on this clonotype: Its antigen remains unidentified.

Amplification targeted TCR beta CDR3 regions from RNA transcripts. Initially, a first-round RT-PCR of the TCR CDR3 employed the HTBI primer set. TCRdb re-analysed the multiplex PCR reads in MiXCR, keeping a single row per CDR3 protein. The data show hundreds of thousands of distinct CDR3 sequences, with approximately 40% seen just once and roughly 30% held by the top ten. Input material: blood. The V and J genes are TRBV28 and TRBJ2-7; tentative D call: TRBD2 (6 bases). The TCR originated in a woman aged 40 to 50 with Graves' hyperthyroidism. For the CDR3, the DNA is TGTGCCAGTTACCGTACCGGGAGAGTCGACGAGCAGTACTTC. Its protein product is CASYRTGRVDEQYF.